This T cell receptor beta chain was obtained from a study of cytomegalovirus exposure and HLA in healthy donors. Trimming cost V 6 bases and J 3 bases; bases outside gene matches: 4. CDR1 is MGHRA and CDR2 is YSYEKL in the germline V gene. The CDR3 is 13 residues long. About this clone itself: Its antigen remains unidentified.

With 60 Vbeta and 13 Jbeta primers, the PCR was carried out. Here immunoSEQ multiplex PCR was the method, and the copy in TCRdb shows in-frame clones only, minus some. The repertoire consists of some 130,000 clones, with about four fifths occurring once and the leading ten covering around 3.1%. General study findings and limits: Among immune exposure information, only CMV serostatus was available. Specificity for CMV antigens was confirmed in vitro for three of the CMV-associated chains. A previous analysis found most TCR beta V segments productive roughly 90% or roughly 30% of the time.

The sequencing sample was made of PBMCs. The chain is built from TRBV4-1 and TRBJ1-1; 7 nucleotides match TRBD1. This TCR came from a female donor in good health and CMV-seronegative. CDR3 residues: CASRWQGDTEAFF. Written as DNA, the CDR3 is TGCGCCAGCAGGTGGCAGGGGGACACTGAAGCTTTCTTT.